What follows are 16 T cell receptor beta chains derived from one specimen sequenced in a study of cytomegalovirus exposure and HLA in healthy donors. PCR involved 60 Vbeta and 13 Jbeta primers. The data were produced by immunoSEQ multiplex PCR, yet TCRdb's version contains in-frame clones alone and is incomplete. The repertoire holds around 280,000 clones, with about 90% as singletons. Sequenced: PBMCs. The origin of the receptors is a woman under 30 in good health and CMV-seronegative.

CDR3 nucleotides: TGCGCCAGCAGCTTGTTAGCGGGGGGGGGCACAGATACGCAGTATTTT. Its protein product is CASSLLAGGGTDTQYF. The chain links TRBV5-1 to TRBJ2-3, with TRBD2 matching over 11 bases. This CDR3 is 16 amino acids long. V shed 1 base, J shed 1 base, and the junction held 2 bases outside the gene matches. Germline CDR1 is SGHRS and CDR2 is YFSETQ.

This chain joins TRBV9 and TRBJ2-1; 9 bases match TRBD2. The CDR3 totals 16 residues. Germline lookup yields CDR1 SGDLS and CDR2 YYNGEE. J gave up 6 bases and V 4 bases, and 11 bases lay outside the gene matches. CDR3 loop: CASSRSGTSRSNEQFF. The DNA of the CDR3 is TGTGCCAGCAGCCGTTCGGGGACTAGCCGTTCCAATGAGCAGTTCTTC.

V usage is TRBV12-1 and J usage is TRBJ2-7; the D call of TRBD2 is as the table states it, not checked on the DNA. TRBV12-1 is a known pseudogene. The length of the CDR3 is 13 residues. As DNA, the CDR3 is TGTGCCAGCCCGACGGGGGATAGGCTCGAGCAGTACTTC. Amino acids: CASPTGDRLEQYF.

This clone was seen more than once but under ten times. This chain joins TRBV2 and TRBJ1-2; D might be TRBD1 (5 bases). Deletions cut 7 bases from V and 7 bases from J, with 16 bases between. Germline V CDR1 and CDR2: SNHLY, FYNNEI. The CDR3 spans 13 residues. As DNA, the CDR3 is TGTGCCAGCACGATAGGTGGGGGGGTTGGCTACACCTTC. The encoded protein is CASTIGGGVGYTF.

The count of this clone is one. The chain links TRBV6-6 to TRBJ2-7, with 9 positions matching TRBD2. The germline gives CDR1 MNHNY, CDR2 SVGAGI (reference sequence). V lost 5 bases to trimming and J lost 4 bases; unmatched junction nucleotides: 9. The CDR3 totals 15 residues. This CDR3 is CASSDLAGATYEQYF. CDR3 in DNA: TGTGCCAGCAGTGACTTAGCGGGGGCGACGTACGAGCAGTACTTC.

This rearrangement joins TRBV5-4 to TRBJ2-1; maybe TRBD2 (7 bases). The CDR3 runs to 15 residues. The germline V and J ends were trimmed by 4 bases and 0 bases, with 11 bases remaining between them. Germline V gives CDR1 SGHNT, CDR2 YYREEE (reference sequence). The DNA for the CDR3 is TGTGCCAGCAGCCCCGGGGGGCCCTCCTACAATGAGCAGTTCTTC. Protein product: CASSPGGPSYNEQFF.

The chain links TRBV7-2 to TRBJ2-7; TRBD1 is a possible D gene (6 bases). V lost 4 bases, J lost 1 base, and 11 bases lay in between. Germline values: CDR1 SGHTA, CDR2 FQGNSA. CDR3 size: 14 residues. The CDR3 nucleotides are TGTGCCAGCAGCTCCGGGACAAGGTCCTACGAGCAGTACTTC. This codes for CASSSGTRSYEQYF.

J is TRBJ1-1 and V is TRBV29-1; 8 bases match TRBD1. The CDR3 covers 15 residues. The germline V gene encodes CDR1 SQVTM and CDR2 ANQGSEA. V shed 1 base and J 1 base; nucleotides not matched to a gene: 5. The CDR3 loop reads CSVEAGGTGNTEAFF. The CDR3 nucleotides are TGCAGCGTTGAAGCGGGCGGGACAGGGAACACTGAAGCTTTCTTT.

The chain uses TRBV7-8 and TRBJ2-7; TRBD2 aligns across 9 bases. Trimming at V came to 1 base and at J to 5 bases, leaving 12 bases not matched to a gene. The germline V gene encodes CDR1 SGHVS and CDR2 FQNEAQ. This CDR3 has 17 amino acids. The CDR3 DNA follows: TGTGCCAGCAGCTTAGTAAATATGGCGGGGGGGCCCAACGAGCAGTACTTC. It encodes CASSLVNMAGGPNEQYF.

The CDR3 here is CASSLGSSAEQFF. The CDR3 DNA follows: TGTGCCAGCAGCTTGGGGAGTAGCGCTGAGCAGTTCTTC. The rearrangement uses TRBV5-6 and TRBJ2-1; a weak D match, TRBD2 (5 bases). The germline gives CDR1 SGHDT, CDR2 YYEEEE. The CDR3 spans 13 residues. V gave up 0 bases and J gave up 9 bases, with 10 bases separating them.

The chain has TRBV9 and TRBJ2-7; 7 nucleotides line up with TRBD2. V lost 0 bases, J lost 5 bases, and 11 bases stayed unmatched. This CDR3 spans 16 amino acids. Germline assignment: CDR1 SGDLS and CDR2 YYNGEE. CDR3 bases: TGTGCCAGCAGCGTAGGGGGGGGAGGGGATTGGGACGAGCAGTACTTC. Translating gives CASSVGGGGDWDEQYF.

This rearrangement joins TRBV4-2 to TRBJ1-2; 7 positions match TRBD1. The CDR3 spans 15 residues. Germline values: CDR1 LGHNA, CDR2 YNFKEQ. J gave up 0 bases and V 4 bases, and 5 bases lay outside the gene matches. The CDR3 region has the DNA TGTGCCAGCAGCCGCGGACAGGAAGCTAACTATGGCTACACCTTC. Protein sequence: CASSRGQEANYGYTF.

This clone was counted once. J is TRBJ2-2 and V is TRBV10-3; D is possibly TRBD2 (6 bases). The V end was cut by 3 bases, the J end by 5 bases, with 16 bases between. This CDR3 has 16 amino acids. Germline-derived CDR1 and CDR2 are ENHRY and SYGVKD. CDR3 amino acids: CAISDLSSVGTGELFF. CDR3 in DNA: TGTGCCATCAGTGATCTTTCTAGCGTGGGTACCGGGGAGCTGTTTTTT.

V is TRBV6-5 and J is TRBJ2-7; 9 bases match TRBD1. Germline-derived CDR1 and CDR2 are MNHEY and SVGAGI. The CDR3 is 12 residues long. J gave up 3 bases and V 10 bases, and 4 bases lay outside the gene matches. The CDR3 loop reads CATRDRVYEQYF. CDR3 bases: TGTGCCACCCGGGACAGGGTCTACGAGCAGTACTTC.

The V and J genes are TRBV28 and TRBJ2-7, with D perhaps matching TRBD2 (6 bases). V gave up 2 bases and J gave up 0 bases, with 14 bases separating them. The CDR3 runs to 16 residues. CDR1 and CDR2 from the germline V gene are MDHEN and SYDVKM. CDR3 in DNA: TGTGCCAGCAGTTTAAATGGGGGGTCCTTCTCCTACGAGCAGTACTTC. It codes for CASSLNGGSFSYEQYF. Supplemented by reference TRBV28 and TRBJ2-7, the full variable domain reads DVKVTQSSRYLVKRTGEKVFLECVQDMDHENMFWYRQDPGLGLRLIYFSYDVKMKEKGDIPEGYSVSREKKERFSLILESASTNQTSMYLCASSLNGGSFSYEQYFGPGTRLTVT.

V and J are TRBV2 and TRBJ1-4; 7 nucleotides line up with TRBD1. With 6 bases clipped from V and 7 bases from J, the junction kept 11 bases outside the gene matches. This CDR3 has 15 residues. Germline V lookup: CDR1 SNHLY, CDR2 FYNNEI. CDR3 sequence (DNA): TGTGCCAGCAGCGACGTACCGCCAGGGGGTGAAAAACTGTTTTTT. Translated: CASSDVPPGGEKLFF.